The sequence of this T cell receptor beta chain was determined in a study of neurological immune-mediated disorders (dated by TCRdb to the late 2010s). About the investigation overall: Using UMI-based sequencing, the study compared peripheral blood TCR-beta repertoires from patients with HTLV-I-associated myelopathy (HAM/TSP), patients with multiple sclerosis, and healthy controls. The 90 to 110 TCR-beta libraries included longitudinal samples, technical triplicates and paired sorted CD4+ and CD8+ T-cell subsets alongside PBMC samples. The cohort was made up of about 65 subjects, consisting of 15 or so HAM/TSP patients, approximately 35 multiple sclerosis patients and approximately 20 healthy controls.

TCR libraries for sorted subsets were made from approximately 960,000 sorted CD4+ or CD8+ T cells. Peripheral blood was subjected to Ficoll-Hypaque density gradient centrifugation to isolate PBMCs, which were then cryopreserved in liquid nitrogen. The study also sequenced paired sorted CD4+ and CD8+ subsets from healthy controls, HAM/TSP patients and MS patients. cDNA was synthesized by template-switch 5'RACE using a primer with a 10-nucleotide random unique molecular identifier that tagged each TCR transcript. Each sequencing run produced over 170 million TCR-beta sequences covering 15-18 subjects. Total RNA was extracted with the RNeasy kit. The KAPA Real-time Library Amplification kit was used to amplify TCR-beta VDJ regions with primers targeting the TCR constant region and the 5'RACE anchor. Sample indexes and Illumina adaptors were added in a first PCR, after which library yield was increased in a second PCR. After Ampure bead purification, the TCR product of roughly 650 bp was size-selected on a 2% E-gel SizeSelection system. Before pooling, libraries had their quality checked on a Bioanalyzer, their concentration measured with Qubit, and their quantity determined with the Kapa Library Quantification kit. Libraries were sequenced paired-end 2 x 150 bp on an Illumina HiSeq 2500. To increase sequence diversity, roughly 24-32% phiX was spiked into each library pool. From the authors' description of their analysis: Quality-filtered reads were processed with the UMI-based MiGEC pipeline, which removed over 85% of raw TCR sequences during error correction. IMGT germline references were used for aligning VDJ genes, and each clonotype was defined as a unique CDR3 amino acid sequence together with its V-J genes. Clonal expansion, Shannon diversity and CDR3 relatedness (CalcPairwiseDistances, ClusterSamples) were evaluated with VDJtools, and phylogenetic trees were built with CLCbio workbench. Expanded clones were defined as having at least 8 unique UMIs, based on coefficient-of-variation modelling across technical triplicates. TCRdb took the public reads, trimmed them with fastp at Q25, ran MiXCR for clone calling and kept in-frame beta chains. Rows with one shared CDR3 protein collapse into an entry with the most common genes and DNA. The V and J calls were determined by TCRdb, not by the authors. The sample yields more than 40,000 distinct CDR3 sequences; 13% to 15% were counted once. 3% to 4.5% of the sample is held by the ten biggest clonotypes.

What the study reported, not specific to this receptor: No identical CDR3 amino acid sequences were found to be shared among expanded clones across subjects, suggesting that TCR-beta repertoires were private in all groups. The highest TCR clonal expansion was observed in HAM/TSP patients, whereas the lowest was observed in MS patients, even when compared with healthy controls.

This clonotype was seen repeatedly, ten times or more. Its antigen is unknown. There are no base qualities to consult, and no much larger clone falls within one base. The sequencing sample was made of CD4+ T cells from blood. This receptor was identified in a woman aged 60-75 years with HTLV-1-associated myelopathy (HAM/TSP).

The encoded CDR3 is CASSLMATADTQYF. The bases read TGTGCCAGCAGCTTAATGGCAACGGCAGATACGCAGTATTTT. Recombination linked TRBV7-3 to TRBJ2-3; no D gene call is confident. Measured from the cysteine to the phenylalanine, the CDR3 is 14 residues long. Only the CDR3 region is kept as DNA, spanning 42 bases read in frame from base 1. The CDR1 and CDR2 encoded by the germline V gene are SGHTA and FQGTGA. V is clipped by 1 base and J by 4 bases, and the sequence between their germline boundaries is 9 bases long.